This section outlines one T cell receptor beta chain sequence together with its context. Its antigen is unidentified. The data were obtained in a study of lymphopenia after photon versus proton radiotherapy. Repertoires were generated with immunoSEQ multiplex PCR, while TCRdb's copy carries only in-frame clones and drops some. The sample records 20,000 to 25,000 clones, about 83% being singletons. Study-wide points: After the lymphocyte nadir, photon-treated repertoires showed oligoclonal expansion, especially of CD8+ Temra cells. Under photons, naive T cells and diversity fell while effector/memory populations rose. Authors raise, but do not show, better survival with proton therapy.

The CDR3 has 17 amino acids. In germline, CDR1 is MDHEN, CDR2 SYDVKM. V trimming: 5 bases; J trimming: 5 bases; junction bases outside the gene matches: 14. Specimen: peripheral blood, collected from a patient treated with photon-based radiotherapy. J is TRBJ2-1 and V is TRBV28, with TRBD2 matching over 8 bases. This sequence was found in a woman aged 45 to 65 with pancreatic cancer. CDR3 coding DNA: TGTGCCAGCAGTCCAGGGGCCTTAGCGGGGACTAACAATGAGCAGTTCTTC. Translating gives CASSPGALAGTNNEQFF.